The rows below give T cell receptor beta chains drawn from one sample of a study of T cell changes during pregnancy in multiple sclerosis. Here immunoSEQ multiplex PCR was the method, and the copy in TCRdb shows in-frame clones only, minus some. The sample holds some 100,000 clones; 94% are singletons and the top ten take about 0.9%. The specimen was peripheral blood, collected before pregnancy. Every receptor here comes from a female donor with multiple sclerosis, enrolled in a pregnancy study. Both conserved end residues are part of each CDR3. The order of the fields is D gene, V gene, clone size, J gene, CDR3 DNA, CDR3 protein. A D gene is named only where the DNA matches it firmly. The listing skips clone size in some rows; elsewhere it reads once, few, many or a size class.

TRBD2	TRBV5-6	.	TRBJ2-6	TGTGCCAGCAGCTTGGGGATAGCGGGAGTTTCTGGGGCCAACGTCCTGACTTTC	CASSLGIAGVSGANVLTF
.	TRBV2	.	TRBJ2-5	TGTGCCAGTGGGCTGGATGGGGAGACCCAGTACTTC	CASGLDGETQYF
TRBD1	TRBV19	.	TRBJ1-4	TGTGCCAGTAGTTCCCGCCCGAAAACAGGGGGCAGGGGTGAAAAACTGTTTTTT	CASSSRPKTGGRGEKLFF
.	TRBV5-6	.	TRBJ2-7	TGTGCCAGCAGCCGAGGTCCGAGCTCCTACGAGCAGTACTTC	CASSRGPSSYEQYF
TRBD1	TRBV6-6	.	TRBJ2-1	TGTGCCAGCTGCTTCCGGGACAGCTACAATGAGCAGTTCTTC	CASCFRDSYNEQFF
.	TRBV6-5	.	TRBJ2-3	TGTGCCAGCAGTATTTCAGGCACAGATACGCAGTATTTT	CASSISGTDTQYF
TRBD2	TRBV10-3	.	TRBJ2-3	TGTGCCATCAGTGAGCGGGCGGGAGGTAGCACAGATACGCAGTATTTT	CAISERAGGSTDTQYF
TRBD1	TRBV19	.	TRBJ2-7	TGTGCCAGTTCGGACAGGGCCTACGAGCAGTACTTC	CASSDRAYEQYF
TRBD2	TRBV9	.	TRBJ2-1	TGTGCCAGCAGCGTAGTTCTCCTAGCGGCTAGGGAGCAGTTCTTC	CASSVVLLAAREQFF
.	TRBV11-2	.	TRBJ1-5	TGTGCCAGCAGCTTCGCAGGGGATCAGCCCCAGCATTTT	CASSFAGDQPQHF
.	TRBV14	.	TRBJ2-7	TGTGCCAGCAGCCAAGTCGGGACAATGGCCCTCGAGCAGTACTTC	CASSQVGTMALEQYF
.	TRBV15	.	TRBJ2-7	TGTGCCACCAGCAGTGGAAAACTAGTTACCCCCGCCGGACGGCCCTACGAGCAGTACTTC	CATSSGKLVTPAGRPYEQYF
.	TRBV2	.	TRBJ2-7	TGTGCCAGCAGTGAAAGAGAGTTCTACGAGCAGTACTTC	CASSEREFYEQYF
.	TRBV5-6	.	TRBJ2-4	TGTGCCAGCAGCGCGTTGACAGTAGAAGAGAAAAACATTCAGTACTTC	CASSALTVEEKNIQYF
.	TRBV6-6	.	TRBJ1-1	TGTGCCAGCATCCTACATGCGGGGACTGAAGCTTTCTTT	CASILHAGTEAFF
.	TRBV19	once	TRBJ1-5	TGTGCCAGTAGTATAGTCGGGGAGAGCAATCAGCCCCAGCATTTT	CASSIVGESNQPQHF
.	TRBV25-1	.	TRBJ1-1	TGTGCCAGCAGCCCAGGGCTGGGTGGGGGGGAAGCTTTCTTT	CASSPGLGGGEAFF
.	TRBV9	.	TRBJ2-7	TGTGCCAGCAGCGTCAGACAGGCCTCCTACGAGCAGTACTTC	CASSVRQASYEQYF
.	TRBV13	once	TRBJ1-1	TGTGCCAGCAGCTTAGGACAGATGAACACTGAAGCTTTCTTT	CASSLGQMNTEAFF
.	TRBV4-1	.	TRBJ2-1	TGCGCCAGCAGCCTTGTATCAGATTCCTACAATGAGCAGTTCTTC	CASSLVSDSYNEQFF
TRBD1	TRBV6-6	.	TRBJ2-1	TGTGCCAGCAGTTACTCTCAGGACAGGGCAAAGGACGAGCAGTTCTTC	CASSYSQDRAKDEQFF
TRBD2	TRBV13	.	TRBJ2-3	TGTGCCAGAGAACGACTAGCGGGAGACGGTACGCAGTATTTT	CARERLAGDGTQYF
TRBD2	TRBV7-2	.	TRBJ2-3	TGTGCCAGCAGCTGGGATCTAGCGGGAGGGACTAGAAATACGCAGTATTTT	CASSWDLAGGTRNTQYF
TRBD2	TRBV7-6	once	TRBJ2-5	TGTGCCAGCAGCTTAGGGACTAGCGGGCCTCGGGAGACCCAGTACTTC	CASSLGTSGPRETQYF
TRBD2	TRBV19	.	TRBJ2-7	TGTGCCAGTAGTACCATAGCGGGGAAGTACGAGCAGTACTTC	CASSTIAGKYEQYF
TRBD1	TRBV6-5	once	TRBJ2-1	TGTGCCAGCAGGAGCCCGGGACAGGGGGCAAGGGAGCAGTTCTTC	CASRSPGQGAREQFF
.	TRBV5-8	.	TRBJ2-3	TGTGCCAGCAGCTTGTACATAAGCACAGATACGCAGTATTTT	CASSLYISTDTQYF
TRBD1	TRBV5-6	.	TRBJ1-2	TGTGCCAGCAGCCTGACAGGGGCCCCTAACAACTATGGCTACACCTTC	CASSLTGAPNNYGYTF
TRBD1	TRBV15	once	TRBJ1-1	TGTGCCACCAGCAGACCCAGGGGGGTGAACACTGAAGCTTTCTTT	CATSRPRGVNTEAFF
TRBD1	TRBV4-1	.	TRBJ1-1	TGCGCCAGCAGCCAAGGGGCAGGGGGCGATAACACTGAAGCTTTCTTT	CASSQGAGGDNTEAFF
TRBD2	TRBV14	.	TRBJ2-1	TGTGCCAGCAGCCCTCCCCTACTAGCGGGAGGGCCGGACAATGAGCAGTTCTTC	CASSPPLLAGGPDNEQFF
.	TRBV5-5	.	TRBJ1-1	TGTGCCAGCAGCTTGGATGAGGGGGTAAAGAACACTGAAGCTTTCTTT	CASSLDEGVKNTEAFF
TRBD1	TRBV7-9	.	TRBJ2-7	TGTGCCAGCAGCTTGGGACAGGGGATCGGGGAGCAGTACTTC	CASSLGQGIGEQYF
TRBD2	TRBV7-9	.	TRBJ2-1	TGTGCCAGCAGCCCCCGGAGCGGGAGGAGAAATGAGCAGTTCTTC	CASSPRSGRRNEQFF
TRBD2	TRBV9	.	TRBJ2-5	TGTGCCAGCAGCCCCCTGACTAGCGGGAGGGCCGGCGAGACCCAGTACTTC	CASSPLTSGRAGETQYF
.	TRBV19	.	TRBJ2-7	TGTGCCAGTTCTGCCGGGACCTACGAGCAGTACTTC	CASSAGTYEQYF
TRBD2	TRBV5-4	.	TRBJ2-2	TGTGCCAGCAGGGATCGGGGACTAGCAGGCCTCAACACCGGGGAGCTGTTTTTT	CASRDRGLAGLNTGELFF
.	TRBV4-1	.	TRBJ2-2	TGCGCCAGCAGCCAAGTGGGGCTCAACACCGGGGAGCTGTTTTTT	CASSQVGLNTGELFF
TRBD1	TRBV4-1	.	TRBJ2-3	TGCGCCAGCAGCCAAGTGCGGGATGGGACAGGGGGCACAGATACGCAGTATTTT	CASSQVRDGTGGTDTQYF
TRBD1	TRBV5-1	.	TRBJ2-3	TGCGCCAGCAGCTTCAGAGACAGGGGAGCCACAGATACGCAGTATTTT	CASSFRDRGATDTQYF
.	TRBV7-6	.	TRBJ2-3	TGTGCCAGCAGCTTAATGGGAGCCCCAGATACGCAGTATTTT	CASSLMGAPDTQYF
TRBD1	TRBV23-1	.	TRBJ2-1	TGCGCCAGCAGTCAACCTTCTGGACAGGGGACCTACAATGAGCAGTTCTTC	CASSQPSGQGTYNEQFF
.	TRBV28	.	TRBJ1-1	TGTGCCAGCAGGCCCACGCCTTCGGACACTGAAGCTTTCTTT	CASRPTPSDTEAFF
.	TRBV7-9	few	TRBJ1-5	TGTGCCAGCAGCGTTTCAAATCAGCCCCAGCATTTT	CASSVSNQPQHF
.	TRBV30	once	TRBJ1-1	TGTGCCTGGAGTGCGAGGGATGGCACTGAAGCTTTCTTT	CAWSARDGTEAFF
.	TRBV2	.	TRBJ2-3	TGTGCCAGAGCCCGGGGGAACACAGATACGCAGTATTTT	CARARGNTDTQYF
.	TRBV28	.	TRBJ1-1	TGTGCCAGCGGGCCAAGCTTGAACACTGAAGCTTTCTTT	CASGPSLNTEAFF
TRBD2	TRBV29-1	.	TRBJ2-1	TGCAGCGGGCCCGGGACTAGCGGAGCCCTCTCCTACAATGAGCAGTTCTTC	CSGPGTSGALSYNEQFF
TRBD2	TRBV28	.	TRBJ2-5	TGTGCCAGCAGTTCCAATCTAGCCGGGGGGGTAAAGACCCAGTACTTC	CASSSNLAGGVKTQYF
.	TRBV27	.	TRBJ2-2	TGTGCCAGCAGTCACACCCAAGGGGCCGGGGAGCTGTTTTTT	CASSHTQGAGELFF
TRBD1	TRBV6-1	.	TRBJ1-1	TGTGCCAGCAGTGATCAGGGGGCCCGGATGAACACTGAAGCTTTCTTT	CASSDQGARMNTEAFF
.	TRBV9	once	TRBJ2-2	TGTGCCAGCAGCCCTAGTGGGACTGCCGGGGAGCTGTTTTTT	CASSPSGTAGELFF
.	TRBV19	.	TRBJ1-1	TGTGCCAGTAGTATGGGGCTCCTAGGCTGGACTGAAGCTTTCTTT	CASSMGLLGWTEAFF
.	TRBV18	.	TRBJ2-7	TGTGCCAGCTCACCATGGAATAGCAGCGACGAGCAGTACTTC	CASSPWNSSDEQYF
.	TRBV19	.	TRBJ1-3	TGTGCCAGTAGTATAGGGAGGTCCTCTGGAAACACCATATATTTT	CASSIGRSSGNTIYF
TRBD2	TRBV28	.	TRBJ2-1	TGTGCCAGCAGTCCCGGACTAGCGAGTAATGAGCAGTTCTTC	CASSPGLASNEQFF
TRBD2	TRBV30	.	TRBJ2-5	TGTGCCTGCCGAAAAGCGGGAGGGCAAGAGACCCAGTACTTC	CACRKAGGQETQYF
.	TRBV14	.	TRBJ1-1	TGTGCCAGCAGCCAAGATATGGGGCTGAACACTGAAGCTTTCTTT	CASSQDMGLNTEAFF
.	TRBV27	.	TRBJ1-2	TGTGCCAGCAGTTTATCGGGCAGGGCCCATGGCTACACCTTC	CASSLSGRAHGYTF
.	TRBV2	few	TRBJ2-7	TGTGCCAGCAGTGTGTCAGGAAGCTACGAGCAGTACTTC	CASSVSGSYEQYF